A selection of T cell receptor beta chains follows, all from one sample in a study of cytomegalovirus exposure and HLA in healthy donors. The data were produced by immunoSEQ multiplex PCR, yet TCRdb's version contains in-frame clones alone and is incomplete. The table lists 110,000 or so clones, approximately 86% of them singletons, with about 4% in the top ten. Sequencing was carried out using PBMCs. The origin of the receptors is a woman in her late teens or twenties in good health and CMV-seropositive. The CDR3 runs from the conserved cysteine through the conserved F or W. D genes are given only for firm matches. Part of the rows lack a size; the others show once, few, many or a class for expanded clones.

d_gene	v_gene	len	j_gene	abundance	CDR3aa	CDR3nt
-	TRBV19	15	TRBJ1-6	few	CASSIFTGKDSPLHF	TGTGCCAGTAGTATCTTCACAGGGAAGGATTCACCCCTCCACTTT
-	TRBV28	14	TRBJ1-4	-	CASSPAGGNEKLFF	TGTGCCAGCAGCCCCGCGGGCGGTAATGAAAAACTGTTTTTT
TRBD2	TRBV7-9	14	TRBJ2-1	-	CASSSPSGALRGFF	TGTGCCAGCAGCTCGCCTAGCGGGGCCCTCAGGGGGTTCTTC
-	TRBV9	15	TRBJ2-7	-	CASSVAVASSYEQYF	TGTGCCAGCAGCGTAGCTGTTGCGTCCTCCTACGAGCAGTACTTC
-	TRBV20-1	11	TRBJ2-1	-	CSARRYNEQFF	TGCAGTGCTAGACGTTACAATGAGCAGTTCTTC
TRBD2	TRBV4-2	15	TRBJ2-5	-	CASSQGSAGQETQYF	TGTGCCAGCAGCCAAGGTTCAGCGGGGCAAGAGACCCAGTACTTC
-	TRBV5-1	13	TRBJ1-1	-	CASSLGAGSEAFF	TGCGCCAGCAGCTTGGGAGCAGGATCTGAAGCTTTCTTT
TRBD2	TRBV11-2	15	TRBJ2-5	-	CASSLDASGGGTQYF	TGTGCCAGCAGCTTAGACGCTAGCGGGGGGGGTACCCAGTACTTC
-	TRBV27	12	TRBJ1-5	-	CASSFNNQPQHF	TGTGCCAGCAGTTTTAACAATCAGCCCCAGCATTTT
TRBD1	TRBV11-2	12	TRBJ2-7	-	CASSNAGGEQYF	TGTGCCAGCAGCAACGCAGGGGGCGAGCAGTACTTC
TRBD2	TRBV11-3	15	TRBJ2-1	once	CASAASGIYSNEQFF	TGTGCCAGCGCCGCTAGCGGGATATACTCCAATGAGCAGTTCTTC
-	TRBV12-2	18	TRBJ1-6	-	CASSGGGETSSYNSPLHF	TGTGCAAGTTCGGGCGGCGGGGAAACGAGCTCCTATAATTCACCCCTCCACTTT
-	TRBV29-1	13	TRBJ1-4	-	CSVLTRTNEKLFF	TGCAGCGTATTGACAAGAACTAATGAAAAACTGTTTTTT
-	TRBV12-5	15	TRBJ2-7	-	CASGWGDSSSYEQYF	TGTGCTAGTGGTTGGGGGGACAGTTCATCCTACGAGCAGTACTTC
TRBD2	TRBV5-1	15	TRBJ2-5	few	CASSPRTSLWETQYF	TGCGCCAGCAGCCCCAGGACTAGCTTATGGGAGACCCAGTACTTC
-	TRBV6-1	15	TRBJ1-5	-	CASRDRVRGSQPQHF	TGTGCCAGCAGAGACCGGGTGAGGGGGTCTCAGCCCCAGCATTTT
-	TRBV6-5	13	TRBJ1-5	few	CASSSGGYQPQHF	TGTGCCAGCAGCTCCGGGGGGTATCAGCCCCAGCATTTT
-	TRBV2	15	TRBJ2-7	-	CASSIGQGIYYEQYF	TGTGCCAGCAGTATTGGACAAGGGATCTACTACGAGCAGTACTTC
TRBD1	TRBV5-1	15	TRBJ2-2	once	CASSFRGRGTGELFF	TGCGCCAGCAGCTTCAGGGGGCGCGGGACCGGGGAGCTGTTTTTT
-	TRBV9	14	TRBJ1-2	-	CASSLRGGEYGYTF	TGTGCCAGCAGCCTCCGGGGTGGAGAGTATGGCTACACCTTC
-	TRBV6-5	14	TRBJ2-5	-	CASSYSILTETQYF	TGTGCCAGCAGTTACTCGATTCTCACTGAGACCCAGTACTTC
-	TRBV23-1	17	TRBJ1-4	-	CASSPHRARETNEKLFF	TGCGCCAGCAGTCCCCACAGGGCACGGGAAACTAATGAAAAACTGTTTTTT
-	TRBV28	12	TRBJ2-7	-	CASSLLRNEQYF	TGTGCCAGCAGTTTACTCCGTAACGAGCAGTACTTC
-	TRBV10-3	15	TRBJ2-1	-	CAIRKDGSSYNEQFF	TGTGCCATCAGAAAGGACGGGAGCTCCTACAATGAGCAGTTCTTC
-	TRBV28	14	TRBJ1-6	once	CASSLQGFNSPLHF	TGTGCCAGCAGTTTGCAGGGTTTCAATTCACCCCTCCACTTT
TRBD1	TRBV5-1	17	TRBJ1-2	-	CASSLRDRGNLGYGYTF	TGCGCCAGCTCACTCAGGGACAGGGGAAACCTGGGGTATGGCTACACCTTC
-	TRBV30	13	TRBJ2-1	-	CAWRSPGNNEQFF	TGTGCCTGGAGGTCCCCAGGGAACAATGAGCAGTTCTTC
-	TRBV9	14	TRBJ1-1	-	CASNEGRGFTEAFF	TGTGCCAGCAACGAGGGGAGGGGATTCACTGAAGCTTTCTTT
TRBD2	TRBV2	12	TRBJ2-5	-	CASSGLAETQYF	TGTGCCAGCAGTGGACTAGCAGAGACCCAGTACTTC
-	TRBV10-3	16	TRBJ1-3	-	CAISKGSALSGNTIYF	TGTGCCATCAGCAAGGGGTCTGCACTCTCTGGAAACACCATATATTTT
-	TRBV6-5	15	TRBJ2-7	many	CASSSPGPGDYEQYF	TGTGCCAGCAGTTCTCCGGGACCGGGAGATTACGAGCAGTACTTC
-	TRBV27	11	TRBJ2-7	-	CAAGDPYEQYF	TGTGCTGCAGGGGACCCCTACGAGCAGTACTTC
-	TRBV9	15	TRBJ2-5	-	CASSVGPTPGETQYF	TGTGCCAGCAGCGTAGGGCCCACACCGGGAGAGACCCAGTACTTC
TRBD1	TRBV5-6	16	TRBJ2-7	few	CASSLISGTGGYEQYF	TGTGCCAGCAGCTTGATTTCCGGGACAGGGGGGTACGAGCAGTACTTC
TRBD1	TRBV20-1	11	TRBJ1-2	-	CSSWDRGGYTF	TGCAGTTCTTGGGACAGGGGTGGCTACACCTTC
-	TRBV4-1	13	TRBJ2-5	few	CASSRGEQETQYF	TGCGCCAGCAGCCGGGGCGAGCAAGAGACCCAGTACTTC
TRBD2	TRBV19	18	TRBJ2-7	-	CASSPQIGTSGSSYEQYF	TGTGCCAGTAGCCCACAAATTGGGACTAGCGGAAGCTCCTACGAGCAGTACTTC
-	TRBV6-5	16	TRBJ2-3	-	CASSYSWAQSTDTQYF	TGTGCCAGCAGTTACTCTTGGGCACAAAGCACAGATACGCAGTATTTT
-	TRBV5-1	15	TRBJ1-6	-	CASSLANRVNSPLHF	TGCGCCAGCAGCTTGGCTAACAGGGTCAATTCACCCCTCCACTTT
TRBD1	TRBV5-1	13	TRBJ2-5	-	CASSVGTEETQYF	TGCGCCAGCAGCGTAGGGACAGAAGAGACCCAGTACTTC
-	TRBV19	16	TRBJ2-3	once	CASSIYGTSSTDTQYF	TGTGCCAGTAGTATATATGGGACTTCCAGCACAGATACGCAGTATTTT
-	TRBV10-2	11	TRBJ2-7	few	CASSPFDEQYF	TGCGCCAGCAGTCCGTTTGACGAGCAGTACTTC
TRBD2	TRBV11-3	14	TRBJ2-7	-	CASSFTGTTSEQYF	TGTGCCAGCAGCTTTACCGGGACTACAAGCGAGCAGTACTTC
TRBD1	TRBV4-1	18	TRBJ2-5	-	CASSQDNYPGQQQETQYF	TGCGCCAGCAGCCAAGATAATTATCCGGGACAGCAACAAGAGACCCAGTACTTC
-	TRBV6-6	14	TRBJ1-5	-	CASRLTVSAQPQHF	TGTGCCAGCAGGCTGACAGTTTCTGCGCAGCCCCAGCATTTT
-	TRBV4-2	16	TRBJ2-2	-	CASSQEPTGNTGELFF	TGTGCCAGCAGCCAGGAACCGACAGGGAACACCGGGGAGCTGTTTTTT
-	TRBV11-3	15	TRBJ1-4	-	CASSLGHAQIEKLFF	TGTGCCAGCAGCTTAGGTCATGCACAGATTGAAAAACTGTTTTTT
-	TRBV10-1	14	TRBJ2-7	-	CASSESQARYEQYF	TGCGCCAGCAGTGAGTCTCAAGCGAGGTACGAGCAGTACTTC
-	TRBV5-8	16	TRBJ2-5	-	CASSLKGHLLQETQYF	TGTGCCAGCAGCTTGAAGGGACATCTACTCCAAGAGACCCAGTACTTC
TRBD1	TRBV25-1	16	TRBJ2-1	-	CASSDPTGFSYNEQFF	TGTGCCAGCAGTGACCCGACAGGGTTTTCCTACAATGAGCAGTTCTTC
-	TRBV6-6	12	TRBJ2-2	-	CASSYDAGLLFF	TGTGCCAGCAGTTACGATGCCGGTTTACTGTTTTTT
-	TRBV5-6	15	TRBJ2-3	-	CASSVRGISTDTQYF	TGTGCCAGCAGCGTCAGGGGTATTAGCACAGATACGCAGTATTTT
TRBD1	TRBV7-9	15	TRBJ1-3	-	CASSMTGGSGNTIYF	TGTGCCAGCAGCATGACAGGGGGCTCTGGAAACACCATATATTTT
TRBD2	TRBV25-1	15	TRBJ2-7	-	CASSGPSGLSYEQYF	TGTGCCAGCAGTGGGCCTAGCGGGTTGTCCTACGAGCAGTACTTC
-	TRBV4-1	15	TRBJ2-5	-	CASSQEAPVGGTQYF	TGCGCCAGCAGCCAAGAAGCCCCAGTGGGGGGGACCCAGTACTTC
TRBD1	TRBV30	16	TRBJ1-5	-	CAWSLRGLINNQPQHF	TGTGCCTGGAGTTTGAGGGGGCTAATTAACAATCAGCCCCAGCATTTT
-	TRBV4-1	15	TRBJ1-2	-	CASSQDGGTIYGYTF	TGCGCCAGCAGCCAAGACGGAGGAACAATCTATGGCTACACCTTC
-	TRBV14	14	TRBJ2-1	once	CASSFQRGLDEQFF	TGTGCCAGCAGCTTCCAGCGAGGTTTGGATGAGCAGTTCTTC
TRBD2	TRBV5-6	13	TRBJ2-7	-	CASRIAGGGEQYF	TGTGCCAGCAGAATAGCGGGAGGGGGTGAGCAGTACTTC